What follows describes a single T cell receptor beta chain. Assay: immunoSEQ multiplex PCR; the TCRdb copy retains only in-frame clones and omits some. This sample carries 150,000 or so clones, about 87% of them seen once, and the ten largest clones take around 24%. The sample comes from a study of blood T cell repertoires in COVID-19. There are 14 residues in the CDR3. The germline V and J ends were trimmed by 1 base and 6 bases, with 9 bases remaining between them. The germline V gene has CDR1 SGHNT and CDR2 YENEEA. The receptor's source is a man aged 55-75 years with acute or convalescent COVID-19. J is TRBJ2-2 and V is TRBV11-3; D unresolved. The sample was peripheral blood. CDR3 bases: TGTGCCAGCAGCTTAGTTATCCGTGCCGGGGAGCTGTTTTTT. Protein: CASSLVIRAGELFF. Drawing the rest from reference TRBV11-3 and TRBJ2-2, the complete variable domain is EAGVVQSPRYKIIEKKQPVAFWCNPISGHNTLYWYLQNLGQGPELLIRYENEEAVDDSQLPKDRFSAERLKGVDSTLKIQPAELGDSAVYLCASSLVIRAGELFFGEGSRLTVL.